This TCR beta chain originates from a study of T-cell memory formation after mild COVID-19. Study context: In these data, TCR clusters were largely donor specific. The study's findings and limits: Cross-reactive memory appears to have joined, as suggested by some responding clones showing up in pre-infection memory.

A note on this clonotype: Its specificity is unknown.

The CDR3 has 15 residues. Trimming pared 6 bases from V and 0 bases from J, leaving 12 bases between. Germline V gene data show CDR1 as MDHEN and CDR2 as SYDVKM. TCRdb analysed the 5' RACE reads with MiXCR anew, one entry per CDR3 protein. The sample lists a few hundred thousand distinct CDR3 sequences; approximately 22% were seen once. The sequencing input was PBMCs or a T cell subset sorted from them (not recorded which). The chain recombines TRBV28 with TRBJ2-1; no reliable D call. This clonotype was sampled from a man younger than 35 who had mild COVID-19 (a few samples of this study predate the infection). Cell type and time point are not known. In nucleotides, the CDR3 is TGTGCCAGCAGCCCCCCAGTTTCCTCCTACAATGAGCAGTTCTTC. Its translation is CASSPPVSSYNEQFF.